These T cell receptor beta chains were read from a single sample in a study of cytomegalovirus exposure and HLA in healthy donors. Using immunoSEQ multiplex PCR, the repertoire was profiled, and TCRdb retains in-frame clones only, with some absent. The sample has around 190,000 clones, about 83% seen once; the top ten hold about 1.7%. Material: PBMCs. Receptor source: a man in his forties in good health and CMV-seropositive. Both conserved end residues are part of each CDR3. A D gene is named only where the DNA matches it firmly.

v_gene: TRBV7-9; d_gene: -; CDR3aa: CASSAGTGPDTQYF
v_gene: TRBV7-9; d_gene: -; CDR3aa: CASSAAGGANVLTF
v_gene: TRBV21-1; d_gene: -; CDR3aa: CASSKVGHGYTF
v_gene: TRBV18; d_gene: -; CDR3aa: CASSPGQFGYEQYF
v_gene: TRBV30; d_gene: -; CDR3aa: CAWSTPGTPVYHEQFF
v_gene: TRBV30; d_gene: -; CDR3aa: CAWSVVWWAQETQYF
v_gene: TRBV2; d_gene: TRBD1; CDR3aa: CASRRDRADYEQYF
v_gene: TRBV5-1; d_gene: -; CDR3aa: CASRNPSDTSFQAFF
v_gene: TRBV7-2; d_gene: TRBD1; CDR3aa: CASSLTTGGQPQHF
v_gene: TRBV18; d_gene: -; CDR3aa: CASSQGADQPQHF
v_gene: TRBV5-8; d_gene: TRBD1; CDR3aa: CASSLRPRDSKYNEQFF
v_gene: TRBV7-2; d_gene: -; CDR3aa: CASSSYSPAAFF
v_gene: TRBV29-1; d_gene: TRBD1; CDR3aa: CSVGGQGEGAQHF
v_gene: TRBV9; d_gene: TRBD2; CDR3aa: CASSAPPGTSGSGTGELFF
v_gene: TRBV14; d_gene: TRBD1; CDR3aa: CASSQRTGLNTEAFF
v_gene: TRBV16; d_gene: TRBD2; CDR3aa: CASSQSTSGRPDQETQYF
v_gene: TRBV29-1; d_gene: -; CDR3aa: CSVVHRAGYEQYF
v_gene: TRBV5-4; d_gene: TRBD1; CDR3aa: CASGTAKNYGYTF
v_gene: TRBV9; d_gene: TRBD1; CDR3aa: CASSAAPGTVSIGEQYF
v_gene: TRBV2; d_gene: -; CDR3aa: CASSLARQETQYF
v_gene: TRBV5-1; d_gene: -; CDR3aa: CASSPDLWSTEAFF
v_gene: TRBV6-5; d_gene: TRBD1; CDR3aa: CASSYSGTGGSPLHF
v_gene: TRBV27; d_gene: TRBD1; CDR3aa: CASSSGTAFGEKLFF
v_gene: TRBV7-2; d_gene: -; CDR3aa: CASSPTDQETQYF
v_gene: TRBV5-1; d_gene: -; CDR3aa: CASSLTDTEAFF
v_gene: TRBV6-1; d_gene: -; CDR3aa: CASSERWSTEAFF
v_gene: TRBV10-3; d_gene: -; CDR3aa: CAISESPGSNAEAFF
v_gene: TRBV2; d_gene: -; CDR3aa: CASSLSMETQYF
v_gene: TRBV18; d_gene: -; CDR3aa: CASSPLRGYYEQYF
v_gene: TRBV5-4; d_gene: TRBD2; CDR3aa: CASSPGAGVDTQYF
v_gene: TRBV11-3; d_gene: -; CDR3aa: CASSSDRPTGNTIYF
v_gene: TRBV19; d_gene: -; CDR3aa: CASRAEKLFF
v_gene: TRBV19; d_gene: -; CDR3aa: CASSISTGETQYF
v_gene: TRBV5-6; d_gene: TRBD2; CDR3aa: CASSLGLAPYEQFF
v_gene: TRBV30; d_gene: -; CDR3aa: CAWSVSLGRGLANEQFF
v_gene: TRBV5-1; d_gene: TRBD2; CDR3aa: CASRNSGSYEQYF
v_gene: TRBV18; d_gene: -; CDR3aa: CASSPPGVPYEQYF
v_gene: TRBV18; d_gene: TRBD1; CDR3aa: CASSVQGAYNEQFF
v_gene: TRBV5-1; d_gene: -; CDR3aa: CASSLDPLGNTEAFF
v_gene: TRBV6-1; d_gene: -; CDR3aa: CASSTQGGVYF
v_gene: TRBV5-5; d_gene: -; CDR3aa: CASSLKRRETQYF
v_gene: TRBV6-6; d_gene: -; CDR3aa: CATPSGEDIAGELFF
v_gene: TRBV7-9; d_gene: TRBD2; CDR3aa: CASSYRTSGTLDTQYF